The rows below give T cell receptor beta chains drawn from one sample of a study of CXCR3-negative and CXCR3-positive naive CD8 T cells. No DNA is given; TCRdb re-called the 5' RACE reads and lists each CDR3 protein once. The sample holds some 49,000 distinct CDR3 sequences. Sequenced material: naive CXCR3- CD8+ T cells from blood. The receptors originated from a human donor in good health. Some clones in this sample may be carry-over from other donors' samples. Each CDR3 is given with its conserved first and last residue. Clone size is given for some rows only: seen once, a few or many times, or a class if the clone is expanded.

v_call,clone_size,j_call,cdr3_aa
TRBV28,-,TRBJ2-7,CASSLNAGFSYEKYF
TRBV7-8,-,TRBJ2-3,CASSLGRVGGTDTQYF
TRBV6-2/TRBV6-3,-,TRBJ2-2,CASSYPRVGTGELFF
TRBV5-5,-,TRBJ2-3,CASSLAVAGGPDTQYF
TRBV6-5,-,TRBJ2-1,CASSYSGNSYNEQFF
TRBV20-1,-,TRBJ2-2,CSARGVAGDTGELFF
TRBV6-1,-,TRBJ2-3,CASSEAGTSGSDTQYF
TRBV29-1,-,TRBJ2-2,CSVGGQGLAGELFF
TRBV12-3/TRBV12-4,-,TRBJ2-7,CASSFSAAGLAYEQYF
TRBV18,-,TRBJ2-1,CASSPPGQGRIDEQFF
TRBV7-9,-,TRBJ1-2,CASSSQRQTTINYGYTF
TRBV27,-,TRBJ2-7,CASSLSTGGNEQYF
TRBV29-1,-,TRBJ1-1,CSIYRLANTEAFF
TRBV15,-,TRBJ2-6,CATSRGGVGASGANVLTF
TRBV28,-,TRBJ2-7,CASSPWDRVYEQYF
TRBV6-6,-,TRBJ2-4,CASSHGTVLAKNIQYF
TRBV5-1,-,TRBJ2-7,CASSLGDRTYEQYF
TRBV7-6,medium-sized,TRBJ2-1,CASSLVWGTGNEQFF
TRBV2,-,TRBJ1-1,CARGSDREGNTEAFF
TRBV20-1,-,TRBJ2-7,CSAREADLPYEQYF
TRBV6-2/TRBV6-3,-,TRBJ2-7,CASSDPGRIYEQYF
TRBV25-1,-,TRBJ2-3,CASSDLSGTDLTDTQYF
TRBV5-1,-,TRBJ2-7,CASSFSGRADYEQYF
TRBV28,-,TRBJ2-1,CASNTGTPSYNEQFF
TRBV28,-,TRBJ2-5,CASSLVVGLAVQETQYF
TRBV7-6,-,TRBJ2-7,CASSLGAGGSYEQYF
TRBV15,-,TRBJ2-5,CATSRAPPGGVETQYF
TRBV14,-,TRBJ2-4,CASSPTSTLAKNIQYF
TRBV20-1,-,TRBJ1-2,CSATFGGSLMRYTF
TRBV7-3,-,TRBJ2-7,CASSSTGPPAQQYF
TRBV9,-,TRBJ1-2,CASSVSYSAGAIEGYTF
TRBV19,-,TRBJ2-1,CASSISRTYNEQFF
TRBV7-9,-,TRBJ2-7,CASSNGTSGRGEQYF
TRBV15,-,TRBJ2-1,CATSRERTGGLDEQFF
TRBV5-8,-,TRBJ2-1,CASNPGLAGPRGEQFF
TRBV7-3,-,TRBJ2-3,CASSLGVRPSGGTDTQYF
TRBV18,-,TRBJ2-5,CASSPPGTSSQETQYF
TRBV6-2/TRBV6-3,-,TRBJ2-3,CASSYGTSLTDTQYF
TRBV3-1,-,TRBJ2-1,CASSQESRPYNEQFF
TRBV27,-,TRBJ2-1,CASSSPLAGGSYNEQFF
TRBV7-9,-,TRBJ1-5,CASSPTGGNQPQHF
TRBV7-8,-,TRBJ1-1,CASSPIVGKDTEAFF
TRBV18,-,TRBJ2-7,CASSREGRSLTYEQYF